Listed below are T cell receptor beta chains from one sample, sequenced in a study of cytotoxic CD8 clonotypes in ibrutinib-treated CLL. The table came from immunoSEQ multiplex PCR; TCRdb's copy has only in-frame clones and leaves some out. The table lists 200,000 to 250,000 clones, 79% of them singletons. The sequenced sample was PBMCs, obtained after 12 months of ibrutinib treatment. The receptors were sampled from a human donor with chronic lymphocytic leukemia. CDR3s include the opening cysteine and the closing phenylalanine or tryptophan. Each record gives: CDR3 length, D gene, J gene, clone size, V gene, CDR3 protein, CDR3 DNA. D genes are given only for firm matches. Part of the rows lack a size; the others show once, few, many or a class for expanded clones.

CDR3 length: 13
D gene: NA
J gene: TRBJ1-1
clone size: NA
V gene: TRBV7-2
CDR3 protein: CASSLSPSTEAFF
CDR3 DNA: TGTGCCAGCAGCCTCTCCCCTAGCACTGAAGCTTTCTTT

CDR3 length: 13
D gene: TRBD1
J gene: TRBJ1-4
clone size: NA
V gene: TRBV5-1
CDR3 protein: CASSGGGWEKLFF
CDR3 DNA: TGCGCCAGCAGCGGAGGGGGCTGGGAAAAACTGTTTTTT

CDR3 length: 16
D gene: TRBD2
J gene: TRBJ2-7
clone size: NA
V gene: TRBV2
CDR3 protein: CASSEARLAGGNEQYF
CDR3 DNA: TGTGCCAGCAGTGAAGCGCGGCTAGCGGGAGGAAACGAGCAGTACTTC

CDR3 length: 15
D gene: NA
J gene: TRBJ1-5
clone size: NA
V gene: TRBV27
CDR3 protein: CASSLSALGDQPQHF
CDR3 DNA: TGTGCCAGCAGTTTATCGGCCCTCGGGGATCAGCCCCAGCATTTT

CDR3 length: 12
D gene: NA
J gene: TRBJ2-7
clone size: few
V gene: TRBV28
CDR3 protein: CASSLSFYEQYF
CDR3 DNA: TGTGCCAGCAGTCTCAGCTTTTACGAGCAGTACTTC

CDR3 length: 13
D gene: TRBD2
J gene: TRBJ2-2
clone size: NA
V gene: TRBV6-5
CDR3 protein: CASRLAGGGELFF
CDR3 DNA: TGTGCCAGCAGACTAGCGGGAGGAGGGGAGCTGTTTTTT

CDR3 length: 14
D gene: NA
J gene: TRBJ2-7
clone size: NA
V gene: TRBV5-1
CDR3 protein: CASRAQGGDYEQYF
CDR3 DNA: TGCGCCAGCAGAGCCCAGGGCGGGGACTACGAGCAGTACTTC

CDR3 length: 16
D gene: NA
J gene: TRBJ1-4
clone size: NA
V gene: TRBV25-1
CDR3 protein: CASSDTQGRANEKLFF
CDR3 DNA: TGTGCCAGCAGTGACACTCAGGGTAGAGCTAATGAAAAACTGTTTTTT

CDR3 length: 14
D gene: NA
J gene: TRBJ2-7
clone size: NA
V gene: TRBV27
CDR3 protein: CASSPTEKGYEQYF
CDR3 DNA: TGTGCCAGCAGTCCGACAGAAAAGGGGTACGAGCAGTACTTC

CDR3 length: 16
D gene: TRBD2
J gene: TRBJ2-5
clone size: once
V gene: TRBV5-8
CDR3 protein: CASSYERGPLQETQYF
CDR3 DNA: TGTGCCAGCAGCTATGAGCGGGGGCCCTTACAAGAGACCCAGTACTTC

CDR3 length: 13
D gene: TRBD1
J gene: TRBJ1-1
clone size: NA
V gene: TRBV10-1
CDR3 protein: CASSRQGAVEAFF
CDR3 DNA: TGCGCCAGCTCTAGACAGGGGGCTGTTGAAGCTTTCTTT

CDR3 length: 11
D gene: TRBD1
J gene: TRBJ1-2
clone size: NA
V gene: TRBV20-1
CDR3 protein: CSATQGDGYTF
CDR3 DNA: TGCAGTGCTACCCAGGGGGACGGCTACACCTTC

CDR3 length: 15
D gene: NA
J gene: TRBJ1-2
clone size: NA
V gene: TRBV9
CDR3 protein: CASSVDGGATYGYTF
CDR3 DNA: TGTGCCAGCAGCGTAGATGGGGGCGCGACCTATGGCTACACCTTC

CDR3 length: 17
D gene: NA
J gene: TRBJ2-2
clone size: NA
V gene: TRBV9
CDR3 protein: CASSVTGSPANTGELFF
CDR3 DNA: TGTGCCAGCAGCGTGACGGGGAGCCCCGCGAACACCGGGGAGCTGTTTTTT

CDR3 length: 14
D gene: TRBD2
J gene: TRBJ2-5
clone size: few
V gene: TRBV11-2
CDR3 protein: CASSPGPVAGTAHF
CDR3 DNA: TGTGCCAGCAGCCCGGGCCCAGTAGCGGGTACCGCCCACTTC

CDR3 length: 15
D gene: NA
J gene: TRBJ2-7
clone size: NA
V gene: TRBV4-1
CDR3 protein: CASSLNPLAGYEQYF
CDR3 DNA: TGCGCCAGCAGCCTTAATCCACTAGCAGGCTACGAGCAGTACTTC

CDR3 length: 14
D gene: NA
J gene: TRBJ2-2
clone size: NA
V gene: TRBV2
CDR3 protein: CASRGRRQDGELFF
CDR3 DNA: TGTGCCAGCAGGGGGCGCAGGCAGGACGGGGAGCTGTTTTTT

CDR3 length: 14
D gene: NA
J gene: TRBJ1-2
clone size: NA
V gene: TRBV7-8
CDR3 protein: CASSPRQVYYGYTF
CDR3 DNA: TGTGCCAGCAGCCCCAGACAGGTCTACTATGGCTACACCTTC

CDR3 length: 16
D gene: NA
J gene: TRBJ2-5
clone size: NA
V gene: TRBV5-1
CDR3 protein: CASSLAPGGVGETQYF
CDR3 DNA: TGCGCCAGCAGCTTGGCCCCCGGTGGTGTGGGAGAGACCCAGTACTTC

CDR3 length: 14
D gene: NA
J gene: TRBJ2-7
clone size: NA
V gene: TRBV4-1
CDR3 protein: CASSQSGLGVEQYF
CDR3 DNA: TGCGCCAGCAGCCAATCGGGCCTAGGGGTCGAGCAGTACTTC

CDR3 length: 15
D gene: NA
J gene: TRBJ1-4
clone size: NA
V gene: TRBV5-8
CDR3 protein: CASSLGVATAEKLFF
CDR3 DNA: TGTGCCAGCAGCCTGGGGGTGGCCACGGCCGAAAAACTGTTTTTT

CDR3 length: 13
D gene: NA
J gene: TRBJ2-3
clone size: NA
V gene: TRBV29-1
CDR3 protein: CSVEYLSTDTQYF
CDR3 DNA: TGCAGCGTGGAATACCTCAGCACAGATACGCAGTATTTT

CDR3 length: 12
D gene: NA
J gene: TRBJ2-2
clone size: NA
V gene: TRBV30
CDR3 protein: CAWGLVSGELFF
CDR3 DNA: TGTGCCTGGGGTCTAGTATCCGGGGAGCTGTTTTTT

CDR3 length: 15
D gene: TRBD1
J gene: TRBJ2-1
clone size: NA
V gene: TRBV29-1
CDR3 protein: CSVRRTGASYNEQFF
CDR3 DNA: TGCAGCGTGAGACGGACAGGGGCGTCCTACAATGAGCAGTTCTTC

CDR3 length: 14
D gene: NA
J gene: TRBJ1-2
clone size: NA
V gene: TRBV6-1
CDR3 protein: CASSEAQINYGYTF
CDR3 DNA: TGTGCCAGCAGTGAAGCCCAGATTAACTATGGCTACACCTTC

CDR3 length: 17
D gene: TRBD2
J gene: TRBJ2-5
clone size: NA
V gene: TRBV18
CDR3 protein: CASSPPGLRTQQETQYF
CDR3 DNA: TGTGCCAGCTCACCACCGGGACTACGCACACAACAAGAGACCCAGTACTTC